This entry features one TCR beta chain sequence. Its antigen is unidentified. Roughly 110 mL of blood, on average, came from one heparinised draw per donor. Purity exceeded 95% in all sorted populations. The CDR3 contains 16 residues. V shed 3 bases, J shed 2 bases, and the junction held 6 bases outside the gene matches. Germline V gene lookup returns CDR1 KGHSH and CDR2 LQKENI. All of the isolated RNA was reverse transcribed, so expressed TCRB transcripts were sequenced. The repertoire was sequenced with immunoSEQ multiplex PCR; TCRdb's copy has only in-frame clones and lacks some. The table includes 250,000 to 300,000 clones, roughly 25% detected once. The record originates from a study of beta chain features in type 1 diabetes. Study as a whole: In age, gender and cell yields, patients were similar to healthy donors. Sorted cells examined across all samples numbered roughly 99,000,000. Broader study findings: Shorter TCRB CDR3s, moderately but significantly so, marked every one of the four CD4+ subsets in Type 1 diabetes patients.

This sequence was found in a woman aged 30 to 39 with type 1 diabetes. Sequences were obtained from naive CD4+ T cells from blood. This chain joins TRBV18 and TRBJ1-1, with TRBD1 identical over 10 bases. CDR3 sequence (DNA): TGTGCCAGCTCACCCACGGGACAGGGGCCCAACACTGAAGCTTTCTTT. This encodes CASSPTGQGPNTEAFF.